This record covers a single T cell receptor (beta chain). The entry originates in a study of T cells in Graves' hyperthyroidism and ophthalmopathy. It was uncontrolled infection, other autoimmune disease, pregnancy or lactation that excluded patients. Each diagnosis drew on symptoms, thyroxine, TRAb, thyroid ultrasound and orbital computed tomography findings. Fresh peripheral blood, 10 ml, was the source of the PBMCs. Amplified TCR beta CDR3 regions came from RNA transcripts. First-round RT-PCR of the TCR CDR3 relied on the HTBI primer set. TCRdb called the multiplex PCR reads again in MiXCR, with one record for every CDR3 protein. This table holds around 340,000 distinct CDR3 sequences, around 18% found once. Material for sequencing was blood. The clonotype comes from a woman between 35 and 50 years old with Graves' ophthalmopathy.

The CDR3 DNA is TGTGCCAGCAGTTTTCCTTCAGTCGGGACAGGGTACTCCTACGAGCAGTACTTC. Translation gives CASSFPSVGTGYSYEQYF. The chain is built from TRBV28 and TRBJ2-7, with 9 bases matching TRBD1. Germline trimming cut 3 bases from V and 0 bases from J; bases unmatched to any gene: 12. The CDR3 runs to 18 residues. Germline V gene sequence: CDR1 MDHEN, CDR2 SYDVKM.